The 26 T cell receptor beta chains presented below share a single source sample, sequenced in a study of vaccination and CD4 T cells after COVID-19. Cultured CD4+ T cell DNA was sequenced using the Oncomine TCR Beta short-read assay. TCRdb re-analysed the PCR reads in MiXCR, keeping a single row per CDR3 protein. Found here are about 6,900 distinct CDR3 sequences, approximately 52% of them singletons; the top ten hold about a third. The antigens of these receptors remain unknown. Treatment specified: roughly 10-day PBMC culture with coronavirus spike peptide pools or control peptides (ViraFEST assay). Gathering of the CD4+ T cells, from the unexposed donor, took place before the COVID-19 pandemic (2011-2018). Sequencing used CD4+ T cells from blood, cultured in vitro. Receptors originate from a human donor in good health.

V gene TRBV19 combines with J gene TRBJ2-5, with D maybe TRBD2 (5 bases). The CDR3 consists of 15 residues. Germline CDR1 LNHDA, CDR2 SQIVND (reference sequence). V lost 1 base and J lost 1, with 10 bases in between. The CDR3 bases are TGTGCCAGTAGTATAGCTCGGGGAAGCCAAGAGACCCAGTACTTC. It encodes CASSIARGSQETQYF.

V and J are TRBV5-4 and TRBJ1-1; D gene uncertain. The CDR3 contains 13 residues. Germline CDR1 SGHNT, CDR2 YYREEE (reference sequence). V lost 0 bases and J lost 6, with 9 bases in between. CDR3 bases: TGTGCCAGCAGCTTGGAGGCAGAATCTGAAGCTTTCTTT. This encodes CASSLEAESEAFF.

The CDR3 is CASSYSRSTDTQYF. In nucleotides, the CDR3 is TGTGCCAGCAGTTACTCGCGGAGCACAGATACGCAGTATTTT. This chain joins TRBV6-5 and TRBJ2-3; D is unresolved. Trimming shortened V by 0 bases and J by 0 bases, and 4 bases separated the two germline ends. Germline loops: CDR1 MNHEY, CDR2 SVGAGI. The CDR3 is made up of 14 amino acids.

The V and J genes are TRBV5-4 and TRBJ2-3; 7 bases line up with TRBD1. Germline V gene data show CDR1 as SGHNT and CDR2 as YYREEE (reference sequence). The J segment lost 0 bases and the V segment lost 1 base, leaving 2 bases of the junction unmatched. CDR3 length: 15 amino acids. CDR3 amino acids: CASSLTGASTDTQYF. The CDR3 DNA sequence: TGTGCCAGCAGCTTGACAGGGGCTAGCACAGATACGCAGTATTTT.

The chain couples TRBV5-4 to TRBJ2-3; tentatively, D is TRBD2 (6 bases). This CDR3 is 13 amino acids long. V was pared by 4 bases and J by 5 bases, with 11 bases between. Germline CDR1 and CDR2: SGHNT and YYREEE (reference sequence). This CDR3 is CASSPPGEDTQYF. CDR3 DNA sequence: TGTGCCAGCAGCCCCCCGGGGGAAGATACGCAGTATTTT.

This clonotype occurred a few times. The rearrangement uses TRBV20-1 and TRBJ2-3, with 8 bases aligning to TRBD1. CDR3 length equals 16 residues. In germline, CDR1 is DFQATT, CDR2 SNEGSKA (reference sequence). V trimming: 1 base; J trimming: 3 bases; junction bases outside the gene matches: 9. CDR3 loop: CSARGSYRGVTDTQYF. The CDR3 DNA follows: TGCAGTGCTAGAGGGTCGTACAGGGGGGTTACAGATACGCAGTATTTT.

This clonotype was detected once. CDR3 DNA: TGTGCCATCAGTGAAGGAGGTCAACTCGGGGTTCAGGAGTATTTT. It translates to CAISEGGQLGVQEYF. This chain joins TRBV10-3 and TRBJ2-3; tentatively, D is TRBD2 (5 bases). The germline V gene has CDR1 ENHRY and CDR2 SYGVKD. The CDR3 covers 15 residues. V dropped 3 bases and J dropped 13 bases, with 23 bases sitting between them.

As to this clonotype: The conserved phenylalanine or tryptophan normally closing the CDR3 is absent here, so this likely arose from a read error. This chain joins TRBV27 and TRBJ1-1; D ambiguous. CDR1 is MNHEY, CDR2 SMNVEV, per germline (reference sequence). The length of the CDR3 is 14 residues. Trimming removed 3 bases from V and 0 bases from J, with 8 bases in between. CDR3 amino acids: CASSLDGLNTEAFS. The CDR3 DNA follows: TGTGCCAGCAGTTTGGACGGGTTGAACACTGAAGCTTTCTCT.

The CDR3 DNA follows: TGTGCCACCAGCAGAGATAAGGGTAGCGGGAGTGCGTGGAATGAGCAGTTCTTC. This sequence encodes CATSRDKGSGSAWNEQFF. The rearrangement joins TRBV15 to TRBJ2-1; 9 positions agree with TRBD2. After removal of 0 bases from V and 7 bases from J, the junction contained 13 bases not matched to a gene. There are 18 residues in the CDR3. Germline assignment: CDR1 LNHNV and CDR2 YYDKDF (reference sequence).

The V and J genes are TRBV11-2 and TRBJ2-5; the D gene could be TRBD1 or TRBD2 (5 bases each). CDR3 size: 14 residues. Germline CDR1 and CDR2: SGHAT and FQNNGV. Trimming stripped 5 bases from V and 5 bases from J, with 15 bases between. CDR3 sequence reads: CASSPLGTGETQYF. CDR3 nucleotides: TGTGCCAGCAGCCCCCTGGGGACCGGGGAGACCCAGTACTTC.

The gene calls are TRBV2 and TRBJ2-5; TRBD2 matches at 13 bases. The CDR3 consists of 15 residues. In germline, CDR1 is SNHLY, CDR2 FYNNEI. V gave up 4 bases and J gave up 3 bases; unmatched junction bases: 2. The CDR3 nucleotides are TGTGCCAGCAGTGGAGGGACTAGCGGGGAAGAGACCCAGTACTTC. This gives the protein CASSGGTSGEETQYF.

The CDR3 here is CASSLIGQRGPSPEAFF. The CDR3 DNA follows: TGTGCCAGCAGCTTGATCGGACAAAGGGGGCCCAGCCCTGAAGCTTTCTTT. This rearrangement joins TRBV5-4 to TRBJ1-1, with 7 bases identical to TRBD1. The ends lost 1 base at V and 6 bases at J; junction bases unmatched: 15. The germline CDR1 and CDR2 sequences are SGHNT and YYREEE (reference sequence). This CDR3 comprises 17 residues. Full variable domain (outside the CDR3, taken from reference TRBV5-4 and TRBJ1-1): ETGVTQSPTHLIKTRGQQVTLRCSSQSGHNTVSWYQQALGQGPQFIFQYYREEENGRGNFPPRFSGLQFPNYSSELNVNALELDDSALYLCASSLIGQRGPSPEAFFGQGTRLTVV.

The J gene is TRBJ2-1, the V gene TRBV7-6, with D uncertain. Germline values: CDR1 SGHVS, CDR2 FNYEAQ. The CDR3 is made up of 15 amino acids. Trimming left V 2 bases short and J 3 bases short, with 11 bases between. CDR3 loop: CASSLPPGGYNEQFF. The CDR3 region has the DNA TGTGCCAGCAGCTTACCACCGGGCGGCTACAATGAGCAGTTCTTC.

The rearrangement joins TRBV7-2 to TRBJ2-3; TRBD2 matches at 13 bases. Germline V gene data show CDR1 as SGHTA and CDR2 as FQGNSA. The J segment lost 5 bases and the V segment lost 11 bases, leaving 7 bases of the junction unmatched. This CDR3 spans 14 amino acids. CDR3 in amino acids: CAGRLAGGLDTQYF. CDR3 nucleotide sequence: TGTGCCGGCCGACTAGCGGGAGGTTTAGATACGCAGTATTTT.

A few counts support this clonotype. V and J are TRBV6-1 and TRBJ2-7, with a tentative D call TRBD2 (6 bases). Trimming pared 6 bases from V and 0 bases from J, leaving 15 bases between. Germline lookup yields CDR1 MNHNS and CDR2 SASEGT. CDR3 length equals 15 residues. CDR3 in amino acids: CASRNSGRSSYEQYF. The CDR3, as DNA: TGTGCCAGCAGAAATAGCGGAAGGAGCTCCTACGAGCAGTACTTC.

The V and J genes are TRBV28 and TRBJ2-7; D is uncertain. Germline assignment: CDR1 MDHEN and CDR2 SYDVKM. The ends were cut back, 7 bases at V and 2 bases at J, with 15 bases in the middle. This CDR3 contains 14 residues. Written as DNA, the CDR3 is TGTGCCAGCACTAAGGAGACCCACACCTACGAGCAGTACTTC. This encodes CASTKETHTYEQYF.

This rearrangement joins TRBV20-1 to TRBJ1-5; D is unresolved. CDR1 and CDR2 (germline): DFQATT, SNEGSKA (reference sequence). Trimming took 0 bases from V and 1 from J, leaving 4 bases between them. There are 13 residues in the CDR3. CDR3 region: CSARDNSNQPQHF. CDR3 sequence (DNA): TGCAGTGCTAGAGATAACAGCAATCAGCCCCAGCATTTT.

The chain is built from TRBV7-2 and TRBJ1-1; D is perhaps TRBD1 (5 bases). Germline-derived CDR1 and CDR2 are SGHTA and FQGNSA. V was clipped by 0 bases and J by 1 base, with 9 bases between them. This CDR3 has 15 amino acids. Written as DNA, the CDR3 is TGTGCCAGCAGCTTAGCGATGGGGGGGAACACTGAAGCTTTCTTT. Encoded protein: CASSLAMGGNTEAFF.

The chain couples TRBV2 to TRBJ1-2; maybe TRBD1 (6 bases). Deletions cut 6 bases from V and 4 bases from J, with 12 bases between. CDR1 is SNHLY, CDR2 FYNNEI, per germline. The CDR3 sequence is 13 residues long. CDR3 protein: CASRSQGSYGYTF. CDR3 sequence (DNA): TGTGCCAGCAGGTCACAGGGCTCCTATGGCTACACCTTC.

The chain combines TRBV20-1 with TRBJ1-4; 7 bases fit TRBD1. After removal of 5 bases from V and 2 bases from J, the junction contained 2 bases not matched to a gene. Germline V CDR1 and CDR2: DFQATT, SNEGSKA (reference sequence). CDR3 length: 13 amino acids. In DNA form, the CDR3 reads TGCAGTGCTCGGGGACAGACTAATGAAAAACTGTTTTTT. As protein: CSARGQTNEKLFF.

This clonotype is labeled as hyperexpanded. This chain links TRBV5-4 with TRBJ2-2, with D tentatively TRBD1 (5 bases). Germline assignment: CDR1 SGHNT and CDR2 YYREEE (reference sequence). Trimming took 4 bases from V and 2 from J, leaving 12 bases between them. The CDR3 has 15 amino acids. The CDR3 bases are TGTGCCAGCAGCGCAGGACAACGAAACACCGGGGAGCTGTTTTTT. Translated, it gives CASSAGQRNTGELFF.

The chain has TRBV2 and TRBJ2-1; TRBD1 matches at 7 bases. The CDR3 consists of 14 residues. V was pared by 8 bases and J by 0 bases, with 4 bases of the junction left unmatched. The germline gives CDR1 SNHLY, CDR2 FYNNEI. DNA of the CDR3: TGTGCCAGCCGTGGGGACAGCTCCTACAATGAGCAGTTCTTC. Translating gives CASRGDSSYNEQFF.

This clonotype was seen a handful of times. The chain has TRBV2 and TRBJ2-1; 10 positions match TRBD1. The CDR3 contains 15 residues. V dropped 6 bases and J dropped 5; count of bases not matched to a gene: 7. Germline V gives CDR1 SNHLY, CDR2 FYNNEI. The CDR3 DNA reads TGTGCCAGCAGGGATGGGACAGGGGCACACAATGAGCAGTTCTTC. The encoded protein is CASRDGTGAHNEQFF.

The rearrangement joins TRBV27 to TRBJ2-5, with 7 bases that match TRBD2. The J segment lost 4 bases and the V segment lost 6 bases, leaving 5 bases of the junction unmatched. Germline-derived CDR1 and CDR2 are MNHEY and SMNVEV (reference sequence). The CDR3 has 13 amino acids. The CDR3 protein is CASSPGTTETQYF. DNA of the CDR3: TGTGCCAGCAGCCCGGGGACTACAGAGACCCAGTACTTC.

V gene TRBV19 combines with J gene TRBJ2-1, with D maybe TRBD1 (5 bases). The germline V gene encodes CDR1 LNHDA and CDR2 SQIVND (reference sequence). This CDR3 has 14 amino acids. Trimming pared 0 bases from V and 10 bases from J, leaving 13 bases between. Here the CDR3 DNA reads TGTGCCAGTAGTATAGACAGGGCAAGGCGCGAGCAGTTCTTC. Amino acids: CASSIDRARREQFF.

This chain joins TRBV7-2 and TRBJ2-3; the D is unclear. Germline CDR1 reads SGHTA; CDR2 reads FQGNSA. The length of the CDR3 is 14 residues. V lost 0 bases and J lost 5, with 9 bases in between. CDR3 protein: CASSLADNRDTQYF. CDR3 nucleotides: TGTGCCAGCAGCTTAGCAGACAACCGAGATACGCAGTATTTT.